This T cell receptor (beta chain) is drawn from a study of T-cell reconstitution after alpha-beta-depleted transplantation in children. The authors prepared the TCRbeta library with unique molecular identifiers. TCRdb used MiXCR to reprocess the PCR reads, holding one entry per CDR3 protein. The sample includes 490,000 or so distinct CDR3 sequences, approximately 13% of them seen just once. Germline V gene sequence: CDR1 MRHNA, CDR2 SNTAGT. V lost 0 bases to trimming and J lost 0 bases, with 6 bases between them. This CDR3 is built from 16 residues. This clonotype was recorded at least ten times. The V call is TRBV6-4, the J call TRBJ2-6; no clear D. The TCR comes from a human donor who donated a stem cell graft to a child with combined immunodeficiency. Sequenced here: PBMCs from the stem cell graft donor, sampled from the stem cell graft. The CDR3 DNA sequence: TGTGCCAGCAGTGACTCGGCCAACTCTGGGGCCAACGTCCTGACTTTC. Translating gives CASSDSANSGANVLTF.